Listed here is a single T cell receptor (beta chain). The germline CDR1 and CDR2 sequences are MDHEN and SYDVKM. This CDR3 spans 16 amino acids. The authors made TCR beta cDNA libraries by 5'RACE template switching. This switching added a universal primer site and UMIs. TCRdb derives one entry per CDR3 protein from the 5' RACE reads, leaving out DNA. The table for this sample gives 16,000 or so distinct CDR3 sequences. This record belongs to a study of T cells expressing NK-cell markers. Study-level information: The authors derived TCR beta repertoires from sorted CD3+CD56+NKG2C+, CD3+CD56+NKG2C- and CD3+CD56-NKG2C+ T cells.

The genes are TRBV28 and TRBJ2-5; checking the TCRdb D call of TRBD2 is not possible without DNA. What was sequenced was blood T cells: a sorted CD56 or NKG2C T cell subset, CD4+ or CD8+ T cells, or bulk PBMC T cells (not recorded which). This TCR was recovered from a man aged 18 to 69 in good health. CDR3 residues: CASSLGGRGGRETQYF.